The 14 T cell receptor beta chains below all came from one sample that was sequenced in a study of blood T cell repertoires in COVID-19. TCRdb keeps only in-frame clones here, not all; method: immunoSEQ multiplex PCR. The sample contains approximately 150,000 clones, 75% to 85% of which appear only once. The sample consisted of peripheral blood. Source of these receptors: a man between 65 and 85 years old who had recovered from COVID-19.

V gene TRBV30 combines with J gene TRBJ1-1, with TRBD1 identical over 7 bases. Germline CDR1 GTSNPN, CDR2 SVGIG (reference sequence). The V gene end was trimmed by 8 bases and the J gene end by 0 bases; junction bases not matched to a gene: 9. The CDR3 spans 14 residues. The CDR3 bases are TGTGCCAGCCAGACAGGGACCATGAACACTGAAGCTTTCTTT. Protein: CASQTGTMNTEAFF.

The rearrangement uses TRBV10-1 and TRBJ2-1; D is unresolved. There are 15 residues in the CDR3. The V end lost 5 bases, the J end lost 0 bases, and 11 bases lay between the germline ends. Germline CDR1 WNHNN, CDR2 SYGVQD (reference sequence). The CDR3 region has the DNA TGCGCCAGCAGTCTTGGTTTGAGCTCCTACAATGAGCAGTTCTTC. It specifies CASSLGLSSYNEQFF.

V gene TRBV6-2 or TRBV6-3 combines with J gene TRBJ2-1; D uncertain. The CDR3 has 16 residues. Germline V gives CDR1 MNHEY, CDR2 SVGEGT. Trimming removed 6 bases from V and 5 bases from J, with 20 bases in between. The CDR3 DNA follows: TGTGCCAGCAGCGACCCCTCTAGGCGCCGGGACAATGAGCAGTTCTTC. Encoded protein: CASSDPSRRRDNEQFF.

The J gene is TRBJ2-3, the V gene TRBV5-3, with 7 bases lining up with TRBD1. TRBV5-3 carries the ORF label, with uncertain function. V shed 0 bases, J shed 4 bases, and the junction held 8 bases outside the gene matches. This CDR3 has 16 residues. Here the CDR3 reads CARSLGQGLLADTQYF. DNA for the CDR3: TGTGCCAGAAGCTTGGGACAGGGATTATTGGCAGATACGCAGTATTTT.

The genes are TRBV6-2 or TRBV6-3 and TRBJ2-5; 14 bases fit TRBD2. Germline CDR1 reads MNHEY; CDR2 reads SVGEGT. The CDR3 spans 17 residues. The trim removed 4 bases at V and 4 bases at J, leaving 8 bases unmatched. The CDR3 is CASSFRTTSGRGETQYF. The CDR3 bases are TGTGCCAGCAGTTTCCGGACGACTAGCGGGAGGGGAGAGACCCAGTACTTC.

This clone has a handful of counts. The rearrangement uses TRBV6-1 and TRBJ1-1, with a weak D call TRBD1 (6 bases). V dropped 3 bases and J dropped 0 bases, with 8 bases sitting between them. CDR1 and CDR2 (germline): MNHNS, SASEGT. CDR3 length: 14 amino acids. CDR3 sequence reads: CASSDQGLNTEAFF. The CDR3, as DNA: TGTGCCAGCAGTGATCAGGGGTTGAACACTGAAGCTTTCTTT.

The chain is built from TRBV11-3 and TRBJ2-1; D gene uncertain. CDR1 is SGHNT, CDR2 YENEEA, per germline. V was cut by 3 bases and J by 4 bases, with 13 bases left in between. The CDR3 runs 15 residues. The CDR3 sequence is CASSFGGKPYNEQFF. CDR3 DNA: TGTGCCAGCAGCTTTGGCGGTAAGCCTTACAATGAGCAGTTCTTC.

The chain links TRBV19 to TRBJ2-2; D may be TRBD1 (6 bases). V was cut by 3 bases and J by 6 bases, with 8 bases left in between. This CDR3 is built from 13 residues. CDR1 and CDR2 (germline): LNHDA, SQIVND (reference sequence). CDR3 protein: CASSIYRAGELFF. The DNA for the CDR3 is TGTGCCAGTAGTATCTACAGGGCCGGGGAGCTGTTTTTT.

This clone was observed a single time. CDR3 sequence: CASSTGTSMYTQYF. The CDR3 DNA sequence: TGTGCCAGTAGTACCGGGACTAGCATGTATACGCAGTATTTT. The chain carries TRBV19 and TRBJ2-3, with 9 bases lining up with TRBD2. The CDR3 covers 14 residues. Germline V gene lookup returns CDR1 LNHDA and CDR2 SQIVND (reference sequence). V gave up 4 bases and J gave up 7 bases; unmatched junction bases: 6.

The gene calls are TRBV6-5 and TRBJ1-1; TRBD1 aligns across 7 bases. The CDR3 loop spans 14 amino acids. With 6 bases clipped from V and 2 bases from J, the junction kept 6 bases outside the gene matches. Per germline, CDR1 MNHEY and CDR2 SVGAGI. CDR3 nucleotides: TGTGCCAGCAGCCAGACAGGGTCCAACACTGAAGCTTTCTTT. Amino acid sequence: CASSQTGSNTEAFF.

This chain connects TRBV18 to TRBJ2-1; D might be TRBD2 (5 bases). This CDR3 is built from 16 residues. The germline V gene has CDR1 KGHSH and CDR2 LQKENI. V lost 3 bases and J lost 0, with 12 bases in between. The CDR3 region has the DNA TGTGCCAGCTCACCGTCCCGGGGTCGCTCCTACAATGAGCAGTTCTTC. The encoded protein is CASSPSRGRSYNEQFF. The full variable domain, its missing parts supplied by reference TRBV18 and TRBJ2-1, is NAGVMQNPRHLVRRRGQEARLRCSPMKGHSHVYWYRQLPEEGLKFMVYLQKENIIDESGMPKERFSAEFPKEGPSILRIQQVVRGDSAAYFCASSPSRGRSYNEQFFGPGTRLTVL.

The V and J genes are TRBV5-3 and TRBJ1-3, with 7 bases identical to TRBD1. TRBV5-3 is an open reading frame whose function is uncertain. The CDR3 totals 16 residues. With 7 bases clipped from V and 0 bases from J, the junction kept 10 bases outside the gene matches. In nucleotides, the CDR3 is TGTGCCAGACCCAGCCGGGACAGATGCTCTGGAAACACCATATATTTT. This encodes CARPSRDRCSGNTIYF.

There are many counts of this clone. The chain combines TRBV27 with TRBJ2-1; a weak D match, TRBD2 (6 bases). Deletions cut 1 base from V and 1 base from J, with 8 bases between. The CDR3 spans 15 residues. Germline V lookup: CDR1 MNHEY, CDR2 SMNVEV (reference sequence). The CDR3 coding sequence is TGTGCCAGCAGTTTATTTGCGGGATCCTACAATGAGCAGTTCTTC. Residues: CASSLFAGSYNEQFF.

The CDR3 here is CASSELGSSYNEQFF. The CDR3 region has the DNA TGTGCCAGCAGTGAATTGGGCAGCTCCTACAATGAGCAGTTCTTC. The rearrangement links TRBV25-1 to TRBJ2-1, with D uncertain. Germline V CDR1 and CDR2: MGHDK, SYGVNS. This CDR3 spans 15 amino acids. V was clipped by 1 base and J by 0 bases, with 7 bases between them.